This T cell receptor beta chain was identified in a study of blood T cells in healthy people across ages. Study conclusions and caveats: The diversity estimates, figures obtained from one million T cells, were considered underestimates. Older age coincided with a roughly linear decline in TCR beta diversity per million T cells. A strong correlation was found between TCR beta diversity and the percentage of naive T cells. Lack of knowledge of donor CMV status possibly confounded expanded clonotype changes.

The second PCR ran about 6 to 12 cycles with a sample-barcoded 5' primer and J-beta primers. TCRdb used MiXCR to reprocess the 5' RACE reads, holding one entry per CDR3 protein. The sample has under 1 million distinct CDR3 sequences, about 42% seen once. This clonotype has just one count. What it binds is unknown. Germline V gene data show CDR1 as SGHTA and CDR2 as FQGNSA. V gave up 2 bases and J gave up 5 bases, with 12 bases separating them. The CDR3 is 14 amino acids. V is TRBV7-2 and J is TRBJ2-5; D ambiguous. This TCR derives from a man between 60 and 75 years old in good health. The sequenced sample was blood. CDR3 loop: CASSLQPSGETQYF. CDR3 nucleotides: TGTGCCAGCAGCTTACAGCCAAGTGGGGAGACCCAGTACTTC.